This T cell receptor (beta chain) was sequenced in a study of T cell responses to AZD1222 COVID-19 vaccine. Details on this clone: Its target is not known.

Generated by immunoSEQ multiplex PCR, the TCRdb table keeps only in-frame clones and is missing some. The repertoire consists of about 93,000 clones, with 80% to 90% occurring once and the leading ten covering roughly 7.9%. Study-level findings and limits: Spike-specific TCR breadth and depth went up after people got two AZD1222 doses. Just five or six AZD1222 recipients were seropositive at baseline. Spike regions recognized by vaccine-associated CD4 TCRs spanned the protein, led by 160-218 and 743-854. Only after the peak T cell response were repertoires sampled.

The germline V gene has CDR1 SQVTM and CDR2 ANQGSEA. This CDR3 spans 16 amino acids. V was pared by 3 bases and J by 2 bases, with 10 bases of the junction left unmatched. The chain recombines TRBV29-1 with TRBJ2-7, with 10 bases lining up with TRBD2. Here the sequenced sample was peripheral blood, taken on day 0 of AZD1222 vaccination. This TCR was sampled from an adult in good health. CDR3 loop: CSVDGLLAGRPYEQYF. CDR3 nucleotides: TGCAGCGTTGATGGGCTACTAGCGGGAAGGCCCTACGAGCAGTACTTC.